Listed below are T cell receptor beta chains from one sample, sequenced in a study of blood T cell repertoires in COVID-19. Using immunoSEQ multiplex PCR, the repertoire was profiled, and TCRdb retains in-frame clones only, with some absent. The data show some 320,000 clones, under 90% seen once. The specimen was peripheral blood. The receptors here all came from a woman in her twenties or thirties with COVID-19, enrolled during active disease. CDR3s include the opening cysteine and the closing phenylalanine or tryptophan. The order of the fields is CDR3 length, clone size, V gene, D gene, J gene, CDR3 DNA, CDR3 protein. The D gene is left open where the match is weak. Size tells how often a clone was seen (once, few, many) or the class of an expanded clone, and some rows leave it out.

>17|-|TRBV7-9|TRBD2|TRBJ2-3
TGTGCCAGCAGCTTTCTTAGCGGGGGGGCGGTCACAGATACGCAGTATTTT
CASSFLSGGAVTDTQYF
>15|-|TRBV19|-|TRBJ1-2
TGTGCCAGTAGTGTCACATGGACAGAGACCCAGGGCTACACCTTC
CASSVTWTETQGYTF
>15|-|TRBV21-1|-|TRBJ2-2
TGTGCCAGGATTCCGGGACAGGGGAACACCGGGGAGCTGTTTTTT
CARIPGQGNTGELFF
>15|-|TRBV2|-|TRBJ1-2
TGTGCCAGCAGTGAAGAGGGGCCCACGAACTATGGCTACACCTTC
CASSEEGPTNYGYTF
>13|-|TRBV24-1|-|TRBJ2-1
TGTGCCACCACCTCAGGGTCCCACAATGAGCAGTTCTTC
CATTSGSHNEQFF
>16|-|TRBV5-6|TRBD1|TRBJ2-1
TGTGCCAGCAGCCCTCCCCCGGGACAGGGGATCAATGAGCAGTTCTTC
CASSPPPGQGINEQFF
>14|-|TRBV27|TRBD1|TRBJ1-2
TGTGCCAGCAGTTTAATCGGGGACAGTTATGGCTACACCTTC
CASSLIGDSYGYTF
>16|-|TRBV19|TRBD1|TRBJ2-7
TGTGCCAGTAGTATAGACGCGAGACAGGGTTCCTACGAGCAGTACTTC
CASSIDARQGSYEQYF
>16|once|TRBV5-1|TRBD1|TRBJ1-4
TGCGCCAGCAGCATATACCAGGGGGCCAAGGGTGAAAAACTGTTTTTT
CASSIYQGAKGEKLFF
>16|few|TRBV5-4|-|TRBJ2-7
TGTGCCAGCAGCCCCGGGGGGACAGGCTGGAGTTACGAGCAGTACTTC
CASSPGGTGWSYEQYF
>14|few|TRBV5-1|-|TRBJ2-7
TGCGCCAGCAGCCCCCCGACGAGGGCCTACGAGCAGTACTTC
CASSPPTRAYEQYF